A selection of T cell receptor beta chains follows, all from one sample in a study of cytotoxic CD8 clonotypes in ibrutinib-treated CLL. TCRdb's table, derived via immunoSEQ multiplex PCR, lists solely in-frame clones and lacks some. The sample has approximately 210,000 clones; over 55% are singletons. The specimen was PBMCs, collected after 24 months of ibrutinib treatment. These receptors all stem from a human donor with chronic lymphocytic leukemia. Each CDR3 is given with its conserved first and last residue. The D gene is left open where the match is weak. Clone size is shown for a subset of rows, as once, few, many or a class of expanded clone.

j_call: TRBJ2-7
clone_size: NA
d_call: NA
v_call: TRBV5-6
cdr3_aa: CASSFGQFYEQYF
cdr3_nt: TGTGCCAGCAGCTTCGGACAGTTCTACGAGCAGTACTTC

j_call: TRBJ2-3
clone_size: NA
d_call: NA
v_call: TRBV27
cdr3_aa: CASGDLGQTTDTQYF
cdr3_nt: TGTGCCAGCGGGGACCTAGGACAGACCACAGATACGCAGTATTTT

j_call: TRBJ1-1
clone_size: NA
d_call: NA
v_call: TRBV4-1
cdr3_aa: CASSQDPGTLGGAVRAEAFF
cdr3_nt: TGCGCCAGCAGCCAAGATCCTGGGACGTTAGGAGGGGCTGTTCGGGCTGAAGCTTTCTTT

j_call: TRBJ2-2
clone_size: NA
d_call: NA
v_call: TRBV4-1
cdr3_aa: CASSPQGRTSGELFF
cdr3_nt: TGCGCCAGCAGCCCCCAAGGGAGGACGAGCGGGGAGCTGTTTTTT

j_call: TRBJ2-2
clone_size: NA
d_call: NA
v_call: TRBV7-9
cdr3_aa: CASSLGRPGELFF
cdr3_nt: TGTGCCAGCAGCCTGGGTAGGCCCGGGGAGCTGTTTTTT

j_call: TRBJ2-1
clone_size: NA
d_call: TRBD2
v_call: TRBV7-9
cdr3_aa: CASSRNSGVYNEQFF
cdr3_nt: TGTGCCAGCAGCCGTAATAGCGGGGTCTACAATGAGCAGTTCTTC

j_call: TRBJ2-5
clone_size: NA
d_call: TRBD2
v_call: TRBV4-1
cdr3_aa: CASSTNIPTSAQETQYF
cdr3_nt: TGCGCCAGCAGCACTAACATTCCGACTAGCGCTCAAGAGACCCAGTACTTC

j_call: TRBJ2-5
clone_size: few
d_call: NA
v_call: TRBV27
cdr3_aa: CASSFWGRQETQYF
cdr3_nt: TGTGCCAGCAGTTTCTGGGGTAGGCAAGAGACCCAGTACTTC

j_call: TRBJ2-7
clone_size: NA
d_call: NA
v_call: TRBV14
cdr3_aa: CASSQVNSYEQYF
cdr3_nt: TGTGCCAGCAGCCAGGTAAACTCCTACGAGCAGTACTTC

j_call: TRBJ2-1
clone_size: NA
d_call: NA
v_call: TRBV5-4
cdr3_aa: CASSLPGASRVNEQFF
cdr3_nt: TGTGCCAGCAGCCTCCCAGGGGCGTCTAGGGTCAATGAGCAGTTCTTC

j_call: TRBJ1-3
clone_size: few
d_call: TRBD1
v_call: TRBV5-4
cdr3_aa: CASTNQGAGGNTIYF
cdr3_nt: TGTGCCAGCACTAACCAGGGGGCTGGTGGGAACACCATATATTTT

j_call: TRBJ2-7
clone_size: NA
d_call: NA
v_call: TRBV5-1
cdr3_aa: CASKETPNSYEQYF
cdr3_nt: TGCGCCAGCAAGGAGACCCCAAACTCCTACGAGCAGTACTTC

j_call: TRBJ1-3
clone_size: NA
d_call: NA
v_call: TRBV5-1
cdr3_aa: CASSLDSGGPGNTIYF
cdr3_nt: TGCGCCAGCAGCTTGGATTCCGGTGGGCCTGGAAACACCATATATTTT

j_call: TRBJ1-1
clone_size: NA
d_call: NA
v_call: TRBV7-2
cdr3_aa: CASSLVGNTEAFF
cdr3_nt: TGTGCCAGCAGCTTAGTGGGGAACACTGAAGCTTTCTTT

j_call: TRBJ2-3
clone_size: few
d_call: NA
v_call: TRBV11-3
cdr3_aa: CASSLVFGETQYF
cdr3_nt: TGTGCCAGCAGCTTAGTGTTTGGGGAGACGCAGTATTTT

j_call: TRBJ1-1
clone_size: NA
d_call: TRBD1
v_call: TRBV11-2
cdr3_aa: CASSVDQGAEAFF
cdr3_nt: TGTGCCAGCAGCGTCGACCAGGGGGCTGAAGCTTTCTTT

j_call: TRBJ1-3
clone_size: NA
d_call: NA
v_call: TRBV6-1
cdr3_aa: CASSTERDTIYF
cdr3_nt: TGTGCCAGCAGTACCGAAAGGGACACCATATATTTT

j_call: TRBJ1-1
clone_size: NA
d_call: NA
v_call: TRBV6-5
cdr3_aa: CATWERLNTEAFF
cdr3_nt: TGTGCCACCTGGGAACGCCTGAACACTGAAGCTTTCTTT

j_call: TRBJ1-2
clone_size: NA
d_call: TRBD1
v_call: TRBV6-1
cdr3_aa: CAKRQGDGYTF
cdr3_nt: TGTGCCAAAAGACAGGGAGATGGCTACACCTTC

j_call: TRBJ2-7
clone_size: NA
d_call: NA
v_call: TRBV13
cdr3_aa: CASSLKGSRYEQYF
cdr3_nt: TGTGCCAGCAGCTTAAAGGGTAGCCGCTACGAGCAGTACTTC

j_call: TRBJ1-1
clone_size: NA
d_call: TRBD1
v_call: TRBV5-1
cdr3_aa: CASSLITGGAGNTEAFF
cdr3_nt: TGCGCCAGCAGCTTAATAACAGGGGGCGCCGGGAACACTGAAGCTTTCTTT

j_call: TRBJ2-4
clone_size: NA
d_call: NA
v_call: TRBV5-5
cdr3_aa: CASSLVGGFLQYF
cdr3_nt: TGTGCCAGCAGCTTGGTAGGCGGGTTTCTTCAGTACTTC

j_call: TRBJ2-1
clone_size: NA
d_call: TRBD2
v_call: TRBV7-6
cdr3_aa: CASSLGGGTYNEQFF
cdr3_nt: TGTGCCAGCAGCTTAGGCGGGGGAACCTACAATGAGCAGTTCTTC

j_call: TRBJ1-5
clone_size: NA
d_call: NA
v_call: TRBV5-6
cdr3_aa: CASSFGVRDQPQHF
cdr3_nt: TGTGCCAGCAGCTTTGGCGTCCGGGATCAGCCCCAGCATTTT

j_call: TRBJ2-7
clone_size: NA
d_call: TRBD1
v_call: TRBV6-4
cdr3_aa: CASSREDRDRGIEQYF
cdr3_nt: TGTGCCAGCAGTCGGGAAGACCGGGACAGGGGTATCGAGCAGTACTTC

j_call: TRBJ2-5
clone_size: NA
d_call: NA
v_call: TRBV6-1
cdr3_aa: CASSFERDQETQYF
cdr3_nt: TGTGCCAGCAGTTTCGAGCGGGACCAAGAGACCCAGTACTTC

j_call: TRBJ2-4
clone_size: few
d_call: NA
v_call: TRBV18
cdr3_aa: CASSPASDSSIQYF
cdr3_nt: TGTGCCAGCTCACCGGCTTCGGACAGTTCCATTCAGTACTTC

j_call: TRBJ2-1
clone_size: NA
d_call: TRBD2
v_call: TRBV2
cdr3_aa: CAKTSGRASSYNEQFF
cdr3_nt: TGTGCCAAGACTAGCGGGAGGGCCTCCTCCTACAATGAGCAGTTCTTC

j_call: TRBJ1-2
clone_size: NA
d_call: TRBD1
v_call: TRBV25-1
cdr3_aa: CASSMGQTYGYTF
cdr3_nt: TGTGCCAGCAGTATGGGACAGACCTATGGCTACACCTTC

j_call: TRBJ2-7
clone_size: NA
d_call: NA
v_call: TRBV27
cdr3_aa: CASSLLGTNYEQYF
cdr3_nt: TGTGCCAGCAGTTTACTCGGGACAAATTACGAGCAGTACTTC

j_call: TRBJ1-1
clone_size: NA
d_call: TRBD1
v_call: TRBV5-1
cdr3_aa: CASSIPGQGLNTEAFF
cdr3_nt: TGCGCCAGCAGCATTCCAGGACAGGGGTTGAACACTGAAGCTTTCTTT

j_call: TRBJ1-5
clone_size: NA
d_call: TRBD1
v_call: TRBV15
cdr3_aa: CATSRSNRGDRRESAQHF
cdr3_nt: TGTGCCACCAGCAGAAGTAACAGGGGGGACAGAAGGGAATCAGCCCAGCATTTT

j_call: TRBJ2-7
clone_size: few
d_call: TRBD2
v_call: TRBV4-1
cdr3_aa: CASSQVTSGLNEQYF
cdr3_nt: TGCGCCAGCAGCCAAGTGACTAGCGGGCTCAACGAGCAGTACTTC